This T cell receptor beta chain emerged from a study of T cell responses to AZD1222 COVID-19 vaccine. About the study: Second doses that came at about 4 or about 12 weeks were put together.

Worth noting for this clone: Its antigen remains unidentified.

General study findings and limits: Recipients of AZD1222 seropositive at baseline numbered only 5 to 7. Among the donors, most were white British and more were female, and clonal diversity was possibly underestimated.

This table comes from immunoSEQ multiplex PCR, and its TCRdb copy is limited to in-frame clones, with some not included. The table lists about 110,000 clones, under 95% of them singletons. Germline CDR1 SGHDN, CDR2 FVKESK. The germline V and J ends were trimmed by 2 bases and 6 bases, with 11 bases remaining between them. The CDR3 runs to 15 residues. This specimen consisted of peripheral blood, obtained on day 0 of AZD1222 vaccination. The rearrangement links TRBV14 to TRBJ1-6; D gene unclear. This clonotype originated in an adult in good health. Here the CDR3 reads CASSQFPGPNSPLHF. CDR3 nucleotides: TGTGCCAGCAGCCAATTCCCCGGCCCTAATTCACCCCTCCACTTT.